Shown below are 13 T cell receptor beta chains from a single sample sequenced in a study of cytomegalovirus exposure and HLA in healthy donors. PCR was performed using 60 Vbeta and 13 Jbeta primers. Profiled with immunoSEQ multiplex PCR; TCRdb holds only in-frame clones, not every one. The record lists 190,000 or so clones, of which the ten most abundant hold around 0.7%. Input material: PBMCs. The receptors shown here come from a boy between 10 and 17 years old in good health and CMV-seronegative.

The V call is TRBV2, the J call TRBJ1-2; TRBD1 matches 7 bases. The CDR3 contains 14 residues. The germline gives CDR1 SNHLY, CDR2 FYNNEI. V trimming: 6 bases; J trimming: 4 bases; junction bases outside the gene matches: 8. The CDR3 is CASSAIRDSYGYTF. The CDR3 nucleotides are TGTGCCAGCAGCGCTATCCGGGACAGCTATGGCTACACCTTC.

The V and J genes are TRBV7-3 and TRBJ2-3, with 8 positions matching TRBD2. CDR3 size: 21 residues. Trimming at V came to 0 bases and at J to 0 bases, leaving 17 bases not matched to a gene. CDR1 is SGHTA, CDR2 FQGTGA, per germline. This chain's CDR3 is CASSLTGGGSGAFLSTDTQYF. The CDR3 DNA reads TGTGCCAGCAGCTTAACGGGAGGTGGTAGCGGGGCGTTTCTTAGCACAGATACGCAGTATTTT.

The chain links TRBV29-1 to TRBJ2-7; D is unresolved. The CDR3 spans 13 residues. V was clipped by 5 bases and J by 1 base, with 12 bases between them. The germline V gene has CDR1 SQVTM and CDR2 ANQGSEA. The CDR3 DNA is TGCAGCGTTCACAAGGAGAATTCCTACGAGCAGTACTTC. Translated, it gives CSVHKENSYEQYF.

The chain links TRBV4-1 to TRBJ2-5; no firm D call. V shed 1 base and J shed 1 base, with 13 bases lying between them. The germline gives CDR1 MGHRA, CDR2 YSYEKL. This CDR3 spans 16 amino acids. This CDR3 reads CASSQAHGPPQETQYF. DNA of the CDR3: TGCGCCAGCAGCCAAGCGCATGGGCCTCCCCAAGAGACCCAGTACTTC.

The chain links TRBV25-1 to TRBJ1-1, with a weak D call TRBD1 (6 bases). The V end was cut by 5 bases, the J end by 7 bases, with 14 bases between. The CDR3 length is 13 residues. CDR1 is MGHDK, CDR2 SYGVNS, per germline. DNA for the CDR3: TGTGCCAGCAGTCCTGACCCCAGGGGTGAAGCTTTCTTT. Translation: CASSPDPRGEAFF.

CDR3 sequence: CASSTSLYPATYEQYF. The CDR3 bases are TGTGCCAGTAGCACCTCACTATACCCGGCCACCTACGAGCAGTACTTC. This chain links TRBV19 with TRBJ2-7; no definite D call. The V and J ends lost 6 bases and 2 bases respectively, with 20 bases between them. CDR3 length equals 16 residues. CDR1 and CDR2 from the germline V gene are LNHDA and SQIVND (reference sequence).

V usage is TRBV7-2 and J usage is TRBJ2-5; TRBD2 matches 14 bases. The CDR3 is made up of 17 amino acids. CDR1 is SGHTA, CDR2 FQGNSA, per germline. V was pared by 5 bases and J by 1 base, with 6 bases of the junction left unmatched. DNA for the CDR3: TGTGCCAGCAGCACCGGGACTAGCGGGGGTGTCCAAGAGACCCAGTACTTC. Protein sequence: CASSTGTSGGVQETQYF.

The V and J genes are TRBV6-5 and TRBJ1-6; 7 nucleotides agree with TRBD1. The CDR3 loop spans 15 amino acids. Trimming at V came to 0 bases and at J to 7 bases, leaving 3 bases not matched to a gene. In germline, CDR1 is MNHEY, CDR2 SVGAGI. The CDR3 DNA reads TGTGCCAGCAGTTACTCCTGGGACAGAAATTCACCCCTCCACTTT. It is translated as CASSYSWDRNSPLHF.

This chain joins TRBV7-3 and TRBJ2-3; possible D gene TRBD1, 6 bases. V lost 3 bases, J lost 4 bases, and 8 bases lay in between. This CDR3 has 13 amino acids. In germline, CDR1 is SGHTA, CDR2 FQGTGA. The CDR3 loop is CASSFRGADTQYF. Written as DNA, the CDR3 is TGTGCCAGCAGCTTCAGGGGCGCAGATACGCAGTATTTT.

The chain couples TRBV19 to TRBJ1-5; D is ambiguous. The germline V and J ends were trimmed by 6 bases and 6 bases, with 12 bases remaining between them. The germline gives CDR1 LNHDA, CDR2 SQIVND (reference sequence). This CDR3 is built from 13 residues. DNA for the CDR3: TGTGCCAGTAGAGCGGCAGACTCTCAGCCCCAGCATTTT. It is translated as CASRAADSQPQHF.

The chain employs TRBV2 and TRBJ2-7; TRBD2 agrees at 12 bases. CDR1 and CDR2 (germline): SNHLY, FYNNEI. V was clipped by 4 bases and J by 6 bases; unmatched bases: 7. The CDR3 runs 15 residues. CDR3 loop: CASSALTSGGVEQYF. In DNA, the CDR3 is TGTGCCAGCAGTGCATTGACTAGCGGGGGCGTCGAGCAGTACTTC.

The genes are TRBV7-6 and TRBJ2-3, with a tentative D call TRBD1 (7 bases). CDR1 and CDR2 (germline): SGHVS, FNYEAQ. V gave up 5 bases and J gave up 0 bases, with 15 bases separating them. The CDR3 length is 16 residues. The CDR3 nucleotides read TGTGCCAGCAGCCCCGGAGGGACAGCGAGCACAGATACGCAGTATTTT. Residues: CASSPGGTASTDTQYF.

This chain joins TRBV27 and TRBJ2-5, with 7 bases identical to TRBD1. CDR1 and CDR2 from the germline V gene are MNHEY and SMNVEV (reference sequence). The CDR3 totals 13 residues. Germline trimming cut 4 bases from V and 4 bases from J; bases unmatched to any gene: 3. The chain's CDR3 is CASSWDSGETQYF. CDR3 DNA: TGTGCCAGCAGTTGGGACAGTGGAGAGACCCAGTACTTC.